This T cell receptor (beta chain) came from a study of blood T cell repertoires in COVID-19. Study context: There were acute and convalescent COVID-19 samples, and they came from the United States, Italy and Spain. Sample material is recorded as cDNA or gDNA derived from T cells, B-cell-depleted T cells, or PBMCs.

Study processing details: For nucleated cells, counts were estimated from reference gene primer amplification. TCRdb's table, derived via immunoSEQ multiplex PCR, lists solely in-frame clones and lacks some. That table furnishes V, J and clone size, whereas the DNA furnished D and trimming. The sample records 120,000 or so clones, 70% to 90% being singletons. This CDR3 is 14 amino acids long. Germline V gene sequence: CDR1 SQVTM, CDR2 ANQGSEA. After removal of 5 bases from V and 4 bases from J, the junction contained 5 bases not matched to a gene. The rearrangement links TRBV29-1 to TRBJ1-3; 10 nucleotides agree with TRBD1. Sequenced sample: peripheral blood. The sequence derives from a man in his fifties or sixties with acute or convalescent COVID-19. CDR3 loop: CSVYRTGGGNTIYF. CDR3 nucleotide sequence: TGCAGCGTTTACCGGACAGGGGGAGGAAACACCATATATTTT.